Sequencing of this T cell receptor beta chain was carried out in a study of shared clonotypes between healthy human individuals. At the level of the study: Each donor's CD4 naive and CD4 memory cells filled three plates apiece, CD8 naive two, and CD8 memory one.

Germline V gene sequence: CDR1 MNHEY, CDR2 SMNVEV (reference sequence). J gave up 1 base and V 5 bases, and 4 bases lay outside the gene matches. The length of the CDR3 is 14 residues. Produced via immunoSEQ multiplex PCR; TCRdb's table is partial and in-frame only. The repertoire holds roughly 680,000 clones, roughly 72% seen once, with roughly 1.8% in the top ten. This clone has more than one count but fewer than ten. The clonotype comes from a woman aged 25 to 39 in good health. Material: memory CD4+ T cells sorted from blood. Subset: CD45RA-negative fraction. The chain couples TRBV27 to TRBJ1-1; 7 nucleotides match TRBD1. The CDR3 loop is CASSPTGRNTEAFF. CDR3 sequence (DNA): TGTGCCAGCAGTCCGACAGGGAGGAACACTGAAGCTTTCTTT.